This T cell receptor (beta chain) was found in a study of CD8 T cells in ankylosing spondylitis. V dropped 3 bases and J dropped 0; count of bases not matched to a gene: 6. Germline CDR1 is SGHRS and CDR2 is YFSETQ. The CDR3 is 15 residues long. This clonotype was seen many times. TCRdb itself ran the 5' RACE reads through MiXCR, one entry per CDR3 protein. The table has some 250,000 distinct CDR3 sequences, roughly 10% seen once. The chain carries TRBV5-1 and TRBJ2-7, with 7 bases lining up with TRBD1. Sequenced input: blood, either unsorted or a sorted T cell fraction (not recorded which). This TCR derives from a male donor with ankylosing spondylitis or in good health (not recorded which). CDR3 region: CASSSATGSSYEQYF. The CDR3 DNA sequence: TGCGCCAGCAGCTCTGCGACAGGGAGCTCCTACGAGCAGTACTTC.